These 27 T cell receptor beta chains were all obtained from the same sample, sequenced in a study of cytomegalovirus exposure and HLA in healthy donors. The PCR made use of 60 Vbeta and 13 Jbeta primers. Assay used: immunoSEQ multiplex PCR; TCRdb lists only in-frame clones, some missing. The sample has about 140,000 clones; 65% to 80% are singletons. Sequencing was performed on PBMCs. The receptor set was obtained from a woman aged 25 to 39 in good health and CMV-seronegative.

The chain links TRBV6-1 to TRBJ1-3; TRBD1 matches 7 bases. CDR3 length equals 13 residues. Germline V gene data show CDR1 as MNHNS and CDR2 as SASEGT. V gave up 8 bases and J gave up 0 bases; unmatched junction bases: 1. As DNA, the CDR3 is TGTGCCAGCGGGGACAGCTCTGGAAACACCATATATTTT. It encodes CASGDSSGNTIYF.

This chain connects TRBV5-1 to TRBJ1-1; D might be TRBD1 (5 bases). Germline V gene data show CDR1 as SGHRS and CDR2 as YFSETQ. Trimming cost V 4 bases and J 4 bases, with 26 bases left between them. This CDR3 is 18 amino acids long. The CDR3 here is CASSPQGFGSQAVTEAFF. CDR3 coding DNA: TGCGCCAGCAGCCCGCAGGGTTTCGGTAGTCAGGCGGTCACTGAAGCTTTCTTT.

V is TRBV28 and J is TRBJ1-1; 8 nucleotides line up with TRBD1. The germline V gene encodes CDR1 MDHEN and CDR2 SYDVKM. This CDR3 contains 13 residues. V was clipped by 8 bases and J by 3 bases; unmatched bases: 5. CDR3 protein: CASGQGTYTEAFF. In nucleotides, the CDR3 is TGTGCCAGCGGACAGGGAACCTACACTGAAGCTTTCTTT.

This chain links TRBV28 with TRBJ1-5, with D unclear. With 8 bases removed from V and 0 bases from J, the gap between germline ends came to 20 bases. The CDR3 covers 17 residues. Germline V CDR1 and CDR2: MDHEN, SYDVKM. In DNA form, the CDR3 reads TGTGCCAGCTTTAGTCCGATCGCGCCGTATAGCAATCAGCCCCAGCATTTT. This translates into CASFSPIAPYSNQPQHF.

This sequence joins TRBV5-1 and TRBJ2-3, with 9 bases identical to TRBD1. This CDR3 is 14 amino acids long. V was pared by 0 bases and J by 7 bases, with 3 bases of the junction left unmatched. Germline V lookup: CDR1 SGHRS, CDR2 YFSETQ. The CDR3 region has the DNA TGCGCCAGCAGCTTGGACAGGGGGCGGAATACGCAGTATTTT. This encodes CASSLDRGRNTQYF.

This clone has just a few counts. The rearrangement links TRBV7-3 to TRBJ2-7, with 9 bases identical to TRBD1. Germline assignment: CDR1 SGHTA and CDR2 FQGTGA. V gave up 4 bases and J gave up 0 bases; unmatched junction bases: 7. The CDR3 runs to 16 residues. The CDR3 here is CASSSLDRGPSYEQYF. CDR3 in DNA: TGTGCCAGCAGCTCCCTGGACAGGGGCCCCTCCTACGAGCAGTACTTC.

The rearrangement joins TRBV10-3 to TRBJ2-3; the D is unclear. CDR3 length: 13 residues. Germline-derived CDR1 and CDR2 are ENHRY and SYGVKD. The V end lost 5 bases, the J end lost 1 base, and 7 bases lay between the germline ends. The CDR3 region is CAISSGGTDTQYF. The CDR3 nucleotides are TGTGCCATCAGTTCCGGAGGCACAGATACGCAGTATTTT.

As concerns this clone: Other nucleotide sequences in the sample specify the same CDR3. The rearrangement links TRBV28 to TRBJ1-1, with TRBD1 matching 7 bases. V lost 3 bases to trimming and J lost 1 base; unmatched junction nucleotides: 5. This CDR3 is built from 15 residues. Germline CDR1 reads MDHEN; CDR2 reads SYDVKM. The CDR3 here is CASSFKGAGNTEAFF. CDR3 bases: TGTGCCAGCAGTTTTAAGGGGGCGGGGAACACTGAAGCTTTCTTT.

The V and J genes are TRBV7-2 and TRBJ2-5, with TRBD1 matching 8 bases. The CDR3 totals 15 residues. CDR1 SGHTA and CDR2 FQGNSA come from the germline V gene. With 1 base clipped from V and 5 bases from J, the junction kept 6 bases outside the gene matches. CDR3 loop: CASSLGPGGGETQYF. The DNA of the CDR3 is TGTGCCAGCAGCTTAGGTCCAGGGGGCGGTGAGACCCAGTACTTC.

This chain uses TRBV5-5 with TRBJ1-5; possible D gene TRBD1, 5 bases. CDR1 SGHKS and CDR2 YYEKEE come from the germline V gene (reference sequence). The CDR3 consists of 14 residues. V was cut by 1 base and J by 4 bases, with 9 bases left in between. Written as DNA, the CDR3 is TGTGCCAGCAGCTTGCAGGGAGGGAATCAGCCCCAGCATTTT. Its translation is CASSLQGGNQPQHF.

The CDR3 spells CASSFAEDQPQHF. The CDR3 DNA is TGTGCCAGCAGCTTTGCTGAGGATCAGCCCCAGCATTTT. The chain uses TRBV11-2 and TRBJ1-5, with no clear D. This CDR3 comprises 13 residues. V was trimmed by 3 bases and J by 5 bases, leaving 8 bases between them. CDR1 SGHAT and CDR2 FQNNGV come from the germline V gene.

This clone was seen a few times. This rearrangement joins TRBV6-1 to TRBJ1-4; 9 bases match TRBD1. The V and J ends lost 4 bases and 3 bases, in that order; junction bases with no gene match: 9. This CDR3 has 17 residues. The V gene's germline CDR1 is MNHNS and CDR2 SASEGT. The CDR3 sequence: CASSGLDRGAANEKLFF. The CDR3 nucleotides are TGTGCCAGCAGTGGACTAGACAGGGGGGCGGCTAATGAAAAACTGTTTTTT.

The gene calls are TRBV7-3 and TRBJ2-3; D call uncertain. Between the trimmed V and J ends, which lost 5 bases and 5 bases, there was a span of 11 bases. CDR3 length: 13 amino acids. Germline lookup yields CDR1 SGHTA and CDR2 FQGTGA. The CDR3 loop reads CASSPPKRDTQYF. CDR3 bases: TGTGCCAGCAGCCCACCTAAAAGAGATACGCAGTATTTT.

The CDR3 spells CASSVYRDVGELFF. The CDR3 region has the DNA TGTGCCAGCAGTGTTTACAGGGACGTCGGGGAGCTGTTTTTT. This chain uses TRBV6-1 with TRBJ2-2; possible D gene TRBD1, 6 bases. Germline V gene lookup returns CDR1 MNHNS and CDR2 SASEGT. The V gene lost 4 bases and the J gene lost 7 bases, with 13 bases spanning the gap. The CDR3 is 14 residues long.

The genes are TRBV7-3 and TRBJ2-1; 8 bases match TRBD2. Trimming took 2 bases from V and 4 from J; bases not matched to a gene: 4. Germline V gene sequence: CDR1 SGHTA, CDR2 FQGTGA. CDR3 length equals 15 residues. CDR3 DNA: TGTGCCAGCAGCTTATACGCTAGCGGGTACAATGAGCAGTTCTTC. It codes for CASSLYASGYNEQFF. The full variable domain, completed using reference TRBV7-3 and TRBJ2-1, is GAGVSQTPSNKVTEKGKYVELRCDPISGHTALYWYRQSLGQGPEFLIYFQGTGAADDSGLPNDRFFAVRPEGSVSTLKIQRTERGDSAVYLCASSLYASGYNEQFFGPGTRLTVL.

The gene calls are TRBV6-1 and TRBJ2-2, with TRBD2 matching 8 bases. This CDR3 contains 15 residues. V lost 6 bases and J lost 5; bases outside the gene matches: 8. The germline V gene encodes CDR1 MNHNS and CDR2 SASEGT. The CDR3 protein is CASSGGGLYTGELFF. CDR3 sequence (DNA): TGTGCCAGCAGCGGGGGGGGACTATATACCGGGGAGCTGTTTTTT.

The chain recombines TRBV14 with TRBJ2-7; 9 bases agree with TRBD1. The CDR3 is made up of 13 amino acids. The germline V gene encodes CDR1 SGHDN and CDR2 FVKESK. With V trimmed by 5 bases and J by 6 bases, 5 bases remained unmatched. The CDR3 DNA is TGTGCCAGCAGCTTAACAGGGGGCCGCGAGCAGTACGTC. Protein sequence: CASSLTGGREQYV.

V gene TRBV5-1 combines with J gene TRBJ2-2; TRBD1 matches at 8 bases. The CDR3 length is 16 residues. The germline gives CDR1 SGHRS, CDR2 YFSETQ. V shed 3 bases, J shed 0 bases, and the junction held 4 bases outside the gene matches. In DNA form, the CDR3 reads TGCGCCAGCAGCTGGACAGGGCCGGCGAACACCGGGGAGCTGTTTTTT. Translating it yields CASSWTGPANTGELFF.

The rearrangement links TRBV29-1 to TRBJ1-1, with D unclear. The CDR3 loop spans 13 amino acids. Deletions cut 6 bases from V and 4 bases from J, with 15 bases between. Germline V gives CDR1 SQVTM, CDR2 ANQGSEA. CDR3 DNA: TGCAGCGTACGGGTGGAGCCGACCACTGAAGCTTTCTTT. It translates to CSVRVEPTTEAFF.

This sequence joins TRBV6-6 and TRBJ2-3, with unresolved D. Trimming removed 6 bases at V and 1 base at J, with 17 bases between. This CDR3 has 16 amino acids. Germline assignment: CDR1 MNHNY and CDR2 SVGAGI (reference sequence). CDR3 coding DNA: TGTGCCAGCAGGGCCCCCAAAGGCCTAGGCACAGATACGCAGTATTTT. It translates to CASRAPKGLGTDTQYF.

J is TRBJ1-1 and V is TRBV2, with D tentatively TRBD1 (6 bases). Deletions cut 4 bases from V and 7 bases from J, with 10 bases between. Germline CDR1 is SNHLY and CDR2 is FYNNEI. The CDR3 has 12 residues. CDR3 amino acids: CASSVYRVEAFF. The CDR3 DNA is TGTGCCAGCAGTGTATACAGGGTTGAAGCTTTCTTT. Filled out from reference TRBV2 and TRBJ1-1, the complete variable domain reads EPEVTQTPSHQVTQMGQEVILRCVPISNHLYFYWYRQILGQKVEFLVSFYNNEISEKSEIFDDQFSVERPDGSNFTLKIRSTKLEDSAMYFCASSVYRVEAFFGQGTRLTVV.

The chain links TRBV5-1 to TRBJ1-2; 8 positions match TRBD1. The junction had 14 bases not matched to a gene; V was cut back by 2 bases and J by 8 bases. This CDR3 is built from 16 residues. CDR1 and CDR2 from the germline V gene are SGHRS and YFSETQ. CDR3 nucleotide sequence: TGCGCCAGCAGCTTTTCGGACAGGGCTCAAATGGTGGGCTACACCTTC. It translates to CASSFSDRAQMVGYTF. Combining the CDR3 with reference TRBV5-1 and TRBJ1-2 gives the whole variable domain KAGVTQTPRYLIKTRGQQVTLSCSPISGHRSVSWYQQTPGQGLQFLFEYFSETQRNKGNFPGRFSGRQFSNSRSEMNVSTLELGDSALYLCASSFSDRAQMVGYTFGSGTRLTVV.

CDR3 nucleotides: TGCGCCAGCAGCCCGGGACTAGGGGTCGAGACCCAGTACTTC. Translating gives CASSPGLGVETQYF. The chain joins TRBV5-1 to TRBJ2-5; 8 nucleotides align to TRBD2. CDR1 SGHRS and CDR2 YFSETQ come from the germline V gene. Unmatched junction bases numbered 7, after V lost 4 bases and J lost 5 bases. The CDR3 spans 14 residues.

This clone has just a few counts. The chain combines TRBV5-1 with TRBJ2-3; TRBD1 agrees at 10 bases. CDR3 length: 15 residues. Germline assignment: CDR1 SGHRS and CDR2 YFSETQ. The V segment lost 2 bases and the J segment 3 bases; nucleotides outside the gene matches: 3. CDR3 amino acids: CASSLTGQGTDTQYF. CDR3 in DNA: TGCGCCAGCAGCTTAACGGGACAGGGGACAGATACGCAGTATTTT.

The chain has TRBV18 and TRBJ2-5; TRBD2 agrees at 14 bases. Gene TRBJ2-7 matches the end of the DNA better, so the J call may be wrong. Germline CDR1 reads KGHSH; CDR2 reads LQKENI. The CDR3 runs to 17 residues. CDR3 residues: CASSAGLAGVGAYEQYF. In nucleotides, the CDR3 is TGTGCCAGCTCGGCGGGACTAGCGGGAGTGGGGGCCTACGAGCAGTACTTC.

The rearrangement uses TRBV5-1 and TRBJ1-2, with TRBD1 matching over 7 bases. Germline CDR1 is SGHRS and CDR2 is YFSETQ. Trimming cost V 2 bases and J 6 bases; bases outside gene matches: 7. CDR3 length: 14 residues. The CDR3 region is CASSFVGGGDGYTF. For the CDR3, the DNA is TGCGCCAGCAGCTTTGTAGGGGGCGGAGATGGCTACACCTTC. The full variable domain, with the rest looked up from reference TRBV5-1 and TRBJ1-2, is KAGVTQTPRYLIKTRGQQVTLSCSPISGHRSVSWYQQTPGQGLQFLFEYFSETQRNKGNFPGRFSGRQFSNSRSEMNVSTLELGDSALYLCASSFVGGGDGYTFGSGTRLTVV.

The CDR3 nucleotides read TGTGCCAGTAGTCCGACGGGACTAGCGGGAGGATTCCAGTTCTTC. It is translated as CASSPTGLAGGFQFF. V and J are TRBV19 and TRBJ2-1; 15 bases map to TRBD2. There are 15 residues in the CDR3. J was trimmed by 13 bases and V by 5 bases; bases with no gene match: 9. Germline V gene data show CDR1 as LNHDA and CDR2 as SQIVND (reference sequence).